The source of this TCR beta chain is a study of T cells in Graves' hyperthyroidism and ophthalmopathy. Regions amplified from RNA transcripts were the TCR beta CDR3 regions. The HTBI primer set served for first-round RT-PCR of the TCR CDR3. TCRdb analysed the multiplex PCR reads with MiXCR anew, one entry per CDR3 protein. Of 600,000 or so distinct CDR3 sequences in the sample, around 13% were seen once. This clonotype has at least ten counts. There are 13 residues in the CDR3. CDR1 is KGHSH, CDR2 LQKENI, per germline. V lost 3 bases and J lost 3, with 8 bases in between. The specimen sequenced was blood. This clonotype originated in a woman aged 45-60 years with Graves' ophthalmopathy. The V and J genes are TRBV18 and TRBJ1-2; the D is unclear. The CDR3: CASSPARDYGYTF. The DNA of the CDR3 is TGTGCCAGCTCACCCGCCCGTGACTATGGCTACACCTTC.